This T cell receptor beta chain was retrieved from a study of shared clonotypes between healthy human individuals. The CDR3 length is 13 residues. V was cut by 1 base and J by 5 bases, with 9 bases left in between. The germline gives CDR1 SGHTA, CDR2 FQGNSA. The study, taken as a whole, reports: Some clonotypes were shared by all four sorted-subset donors, while others were not shared. The non-shared ones had lower generation probabilities than the shared ones. Memory subsets generally showed lower estimated richness than naive subsets. Rarefaction indicated that sorted-subset sequencing remained incomplete although depth was large.

In replicate PCRs of sorted subsets, approximately 210 ng DNA, about 30,000 T cell genomes, was used. Libraries were prepared by immunoSEQ multiplex PCR; TCRdb keeps only in-frame clonotypes and omits some of them. The sample lists about 2.3 million clones; roughly 92% were seen once. Details on this clone: Its antigen is currently unknown.

V gene TRBV7-2 combines with J gene TRBJ2-7, with D possibly being TRBD1 (6 bases). This TCR came from a man younger than 35 in good health. Some clones in this sample may be carry-over from other donors' samples. Sequenced: naive CD4+ T cells from PBMCs. The subset here: CD45RA+ positively selected. DNA of the CDR3: TGTGCCAGCAGCTTAGACAGGGATCACGAGCAGTACTTC. Its translation: CASSLDRDHEQYF.